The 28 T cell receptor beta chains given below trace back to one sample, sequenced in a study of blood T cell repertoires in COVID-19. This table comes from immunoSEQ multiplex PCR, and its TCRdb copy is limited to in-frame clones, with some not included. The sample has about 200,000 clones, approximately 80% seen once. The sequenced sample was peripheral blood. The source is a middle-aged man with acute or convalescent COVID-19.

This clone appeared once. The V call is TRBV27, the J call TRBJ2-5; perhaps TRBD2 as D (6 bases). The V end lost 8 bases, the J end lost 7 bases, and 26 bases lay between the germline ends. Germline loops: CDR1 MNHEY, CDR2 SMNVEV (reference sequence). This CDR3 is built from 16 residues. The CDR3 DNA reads TGTGCCAGCTCCAAGAAGGGAGGACGGACTGCGGGGACCCAGTACTTC. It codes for CASSKKGGRTAGTQYF.

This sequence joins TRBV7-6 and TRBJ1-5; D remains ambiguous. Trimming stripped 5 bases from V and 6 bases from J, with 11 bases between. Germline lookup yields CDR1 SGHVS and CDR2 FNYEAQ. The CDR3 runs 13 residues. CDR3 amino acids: CASSREMSQPQHF. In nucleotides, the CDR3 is TGTGCCAGCAGCCGAGAGATGAGTCAGCCCCAGCATTTT.

The CDR3 loop reads CAWSGPGTAIRYTF. CDR3 bases: TGTGCCTGGAGCGGTCCCGGGACTGCGATACGATACACCTTC. The chain links TRBV30 to TRBJ1-2, with D possibly matching TRBD1 (5 bases). Trimming left V 3 bases short and J 11 bases short, with 22 bases between. The V gene's germline CDR1 is GTSNPN and CDR2 SVGIG (reference sequence). The CDR3 runs 14 residues.

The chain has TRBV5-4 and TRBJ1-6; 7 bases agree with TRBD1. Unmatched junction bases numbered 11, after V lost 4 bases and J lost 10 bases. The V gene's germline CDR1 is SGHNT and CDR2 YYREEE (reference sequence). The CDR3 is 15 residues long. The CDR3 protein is CASSQQGLAKSPLHF. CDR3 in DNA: TGTGCCAGCAGCCAACAGGGGTTAGCCAAATCACCCCTCCACTTT.

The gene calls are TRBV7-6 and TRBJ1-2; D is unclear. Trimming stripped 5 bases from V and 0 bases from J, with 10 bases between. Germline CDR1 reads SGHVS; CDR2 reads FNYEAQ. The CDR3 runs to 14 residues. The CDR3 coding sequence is TGTGCCAGCAGCCCTAGAAGCGCTAACTATGGCTACACCTTC. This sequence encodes CASSPRSANYGYTF.

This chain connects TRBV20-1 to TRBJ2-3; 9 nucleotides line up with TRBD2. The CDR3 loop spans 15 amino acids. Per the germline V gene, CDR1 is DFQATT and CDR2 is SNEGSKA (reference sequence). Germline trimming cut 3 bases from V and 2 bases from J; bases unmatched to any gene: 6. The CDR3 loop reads CSASRLAGNTDTQYF. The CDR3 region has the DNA TGCAGTGCTAGTCGCCTAGCGGGGAACACAGATACGCAGTATTTT.

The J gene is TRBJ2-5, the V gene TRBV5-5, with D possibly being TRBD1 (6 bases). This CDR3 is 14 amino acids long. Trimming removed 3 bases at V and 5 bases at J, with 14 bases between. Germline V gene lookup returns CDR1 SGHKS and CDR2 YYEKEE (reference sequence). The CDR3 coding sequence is TGTGCCAGCAGCTCGACAGGTCATGGGGAGACCCAGTACTTC. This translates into CASSSTGHGETQYF.

The DNA of the CDR3 is TGCGCCAGCAGTGAGCCCAAGCGGGGTTTCAATCAGCCCCAGCATTTT. It codes for CASSEPKRGFNQPQHF. J is TRBJ1-5 and V is TRBV10-2; no definite D call. The germline gives CDR1 WSHSY, CDR2 SAAADI. This CDR3 spans 16 amino acids. V was pared by 2 bases and J by 3 bases, with 14 bases between.

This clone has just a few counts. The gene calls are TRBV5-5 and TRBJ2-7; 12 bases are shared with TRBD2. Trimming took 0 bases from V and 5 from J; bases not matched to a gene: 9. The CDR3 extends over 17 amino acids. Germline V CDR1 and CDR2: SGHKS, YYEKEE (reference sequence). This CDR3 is CASSLASGRADVNEQYF. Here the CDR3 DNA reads TGTGCCAGCAGCTTGGCTAGCGGGAGGGCCGACGTGAACGAGCAGTACTTC.

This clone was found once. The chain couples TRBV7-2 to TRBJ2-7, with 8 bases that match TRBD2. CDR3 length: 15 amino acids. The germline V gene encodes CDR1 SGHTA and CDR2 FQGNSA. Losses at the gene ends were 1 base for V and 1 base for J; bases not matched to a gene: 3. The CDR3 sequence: CASSLERGYSYEQYF. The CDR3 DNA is TGTGCCAGCAGCTTAGAGCGGGGGTATTCCTACGAGCAGTACTTC.

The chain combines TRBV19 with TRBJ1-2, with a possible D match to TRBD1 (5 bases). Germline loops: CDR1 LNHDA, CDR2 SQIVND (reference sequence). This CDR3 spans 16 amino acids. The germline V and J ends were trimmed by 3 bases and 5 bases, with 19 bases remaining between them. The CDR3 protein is CASSIIGGLRLYGYTF. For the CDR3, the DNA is TGTGCCAGTAGTATCATCGGGGGGTTACGGTTGTATGGCTACACCTTC.

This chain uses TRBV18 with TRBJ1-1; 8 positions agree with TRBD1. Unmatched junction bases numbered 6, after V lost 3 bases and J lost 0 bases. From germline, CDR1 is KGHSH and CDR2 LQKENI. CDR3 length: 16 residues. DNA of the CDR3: TGTGCCAGCTCACCTTGGACAGGGACGGTGAACACTGAAGCTTTCTTT. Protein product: CASSPWTGTVNTEAFF.

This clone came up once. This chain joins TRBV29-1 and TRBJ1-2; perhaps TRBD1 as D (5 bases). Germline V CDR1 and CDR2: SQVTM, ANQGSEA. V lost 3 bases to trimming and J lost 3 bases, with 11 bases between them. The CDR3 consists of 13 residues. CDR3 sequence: CSVDRGSYYGYTF. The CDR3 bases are TGCAGCGTTGATAGGGGCAGCTACTATGGCTACACCTTC.

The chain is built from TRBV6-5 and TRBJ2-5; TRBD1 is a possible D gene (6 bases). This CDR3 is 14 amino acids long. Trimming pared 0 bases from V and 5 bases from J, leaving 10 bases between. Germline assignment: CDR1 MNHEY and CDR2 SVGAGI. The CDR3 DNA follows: TGTGCCAGCAGTTACTCGTACAGGGTCGAGACCCAGTACTTC. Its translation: CASSYSYRVETQYF.

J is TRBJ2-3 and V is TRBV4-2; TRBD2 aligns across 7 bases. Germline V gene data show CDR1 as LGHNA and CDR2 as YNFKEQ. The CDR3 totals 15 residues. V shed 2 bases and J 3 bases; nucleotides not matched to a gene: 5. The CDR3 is CASSQLAARTDTQYF. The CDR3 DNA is TGTGCCAGCAGCCAACTAGCGGCTCGAACAGATACGCAGTATTTT.

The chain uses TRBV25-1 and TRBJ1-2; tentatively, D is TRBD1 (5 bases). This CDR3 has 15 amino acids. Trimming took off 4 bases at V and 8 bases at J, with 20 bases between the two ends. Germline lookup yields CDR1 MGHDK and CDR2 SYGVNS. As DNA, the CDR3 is TGTGCCAGCAGTGGGCTCGGGACTCACCACCGAGGCTACACCTTC. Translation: CASSGLGTHHRGYTF.

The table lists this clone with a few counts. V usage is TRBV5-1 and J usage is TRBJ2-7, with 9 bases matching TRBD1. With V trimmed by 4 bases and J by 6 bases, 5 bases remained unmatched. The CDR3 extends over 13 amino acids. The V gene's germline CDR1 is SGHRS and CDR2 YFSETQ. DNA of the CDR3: TGCGCCAGCAGCACGAGGGACAGGGCCGAGCAGTACTTC. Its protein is CASSTRDRAEQYF. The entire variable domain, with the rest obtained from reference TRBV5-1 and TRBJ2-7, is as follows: KAGVTQTPRYLIKTRGQQVTLSCSPISGHRSVSWYQQTPGQGLQFLFEYFSETQRNKGNFPGRFSGRQFSNSRSEMNVSTLELGDSALYLCASSTRDRAEQYFGPGTRLTVT.

CDR3 sequence: CASSQVGLPAETQYF. In DNA, the CDR3 is TGCGCCAGCAGCCAAGTGGGCCTCCCTGCGGAGACCCAGTACTTC. This chain links TRBV4-3 with TRBJ2-5, with D unclear. CDR1 LGHNA and CDR2 YSLEER come from the germline V gene. Between the trimmed V and J ends, which lost 1 base and 5 bases, there was a span of 14 bases. This CDR3 region has 15 residues.

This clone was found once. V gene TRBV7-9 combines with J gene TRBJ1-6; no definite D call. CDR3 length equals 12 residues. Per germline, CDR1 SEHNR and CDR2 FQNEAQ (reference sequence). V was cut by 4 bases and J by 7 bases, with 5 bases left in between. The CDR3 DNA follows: TGTGCCAGCAGCTACAACAATTCACCCCTCCACTTT. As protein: CASSYNNSPLHF.

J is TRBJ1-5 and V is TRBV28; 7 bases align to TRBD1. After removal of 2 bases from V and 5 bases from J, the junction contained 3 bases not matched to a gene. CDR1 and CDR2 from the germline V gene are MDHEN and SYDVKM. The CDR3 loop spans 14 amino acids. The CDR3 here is CASSLRQGHQPQHF. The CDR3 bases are TGTGCCAGCAGTTTACGACAGGGTCATCAGCCCCAGCATTTT.

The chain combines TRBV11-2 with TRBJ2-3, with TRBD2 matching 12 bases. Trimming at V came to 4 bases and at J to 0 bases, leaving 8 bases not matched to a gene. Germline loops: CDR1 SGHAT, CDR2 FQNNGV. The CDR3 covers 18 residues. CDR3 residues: CASSSIASGRDSTDTQYF. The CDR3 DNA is TGTGCCAGCAGCTCAATCGCTAGCGGGAGGGACAGCACAGATACGCAGTATTTT. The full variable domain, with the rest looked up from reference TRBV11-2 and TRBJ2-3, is EAGVAQSPRYKIIEKRQSVAFWCNPISGHATLYWYQQILGQGPKLLIQFQNNGVVDDSQLPKDRFSAERLKGVDSTLKIQPAKLEDSAVYLCASSSIASGRDSTDTQYFGPGTRLTVL.

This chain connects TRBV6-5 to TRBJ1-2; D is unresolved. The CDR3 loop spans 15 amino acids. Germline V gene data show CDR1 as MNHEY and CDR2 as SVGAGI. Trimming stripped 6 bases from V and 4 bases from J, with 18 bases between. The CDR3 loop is CASRRAGSWGYGYTF. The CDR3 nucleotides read TGTGCCAGCAGGCGCGCGGGATCTTGGGGCTATGGCTACACCTTC.

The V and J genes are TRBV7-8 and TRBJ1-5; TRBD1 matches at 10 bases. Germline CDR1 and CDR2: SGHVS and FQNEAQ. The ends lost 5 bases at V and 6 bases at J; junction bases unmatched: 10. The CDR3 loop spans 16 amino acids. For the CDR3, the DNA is TGTGCCAGCAGCACGCGACAGGGGGCGACGGGTCAGCCCCAGCATTTT. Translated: CASSTRQGATGQPQHF. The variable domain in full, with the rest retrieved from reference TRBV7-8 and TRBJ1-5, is GAGVSQSPRYKVAKRGQDVALRCDPISGHVSLFWYQQALGQGPEFLTYFQNEAQLDKSGLPSDRFFAERPEGSVSTLKIQRTQQEDSAVYLCASSTRQGATGQPQHFGDGTRLSIL.

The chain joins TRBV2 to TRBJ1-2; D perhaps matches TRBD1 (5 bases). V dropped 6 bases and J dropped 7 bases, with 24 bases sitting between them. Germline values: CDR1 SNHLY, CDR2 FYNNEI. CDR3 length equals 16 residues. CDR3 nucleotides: TGTGCCAGCAGACCCACGGGGGGGATTTTCGTAGGTGGCTACACCTTC. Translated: CASRPTGGIFVGGYTF.

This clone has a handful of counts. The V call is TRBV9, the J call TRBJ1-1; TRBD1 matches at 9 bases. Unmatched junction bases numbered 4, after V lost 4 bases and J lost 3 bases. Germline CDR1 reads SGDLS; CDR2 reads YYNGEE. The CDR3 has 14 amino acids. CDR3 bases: TGTGCCAGCAGCCCCCGGGACAGGGACACTGAAGCTTTCTTT. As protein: CASSPRDRDTEAFF. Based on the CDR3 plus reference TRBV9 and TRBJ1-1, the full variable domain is DSGVTQTPKHLITATGQRVTLRCSPRSGDLSVYWYQQSLDQGLQFLIQYYNGEERAKGNILERFSAQQFPDLHSELNLSSLELGDSALYFCASSPRDRDTEAFFGQGTRLTVV.

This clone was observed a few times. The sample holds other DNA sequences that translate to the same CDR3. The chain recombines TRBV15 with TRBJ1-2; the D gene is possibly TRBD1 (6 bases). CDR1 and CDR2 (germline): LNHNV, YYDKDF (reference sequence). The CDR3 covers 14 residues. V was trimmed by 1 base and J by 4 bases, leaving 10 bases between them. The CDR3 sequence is CATSRGTEAYGYTF. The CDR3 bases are TGTGCCACCAGCAGAGGGACAGAAGCCTATGGCTACACCTTC.

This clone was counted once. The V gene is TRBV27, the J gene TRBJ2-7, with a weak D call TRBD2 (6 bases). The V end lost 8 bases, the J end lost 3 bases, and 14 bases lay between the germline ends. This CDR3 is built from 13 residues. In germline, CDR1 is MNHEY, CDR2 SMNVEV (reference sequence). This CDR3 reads CASGGTLIYEQYF. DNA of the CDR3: TGTGCCAGCGGTGGGACTCTAATCTACGAGCAGTACTTC.

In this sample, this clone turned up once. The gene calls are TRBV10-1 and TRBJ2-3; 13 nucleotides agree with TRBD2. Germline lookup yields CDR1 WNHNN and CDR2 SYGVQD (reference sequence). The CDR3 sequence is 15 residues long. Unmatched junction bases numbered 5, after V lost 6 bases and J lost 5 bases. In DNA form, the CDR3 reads TGCGCCAGCAGACCGACTAGCGGGAGGTTAGATACGCAGTATTTT. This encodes CASRPTSGRLDTQYF.